Shown below are 18 T cell receptor beta chains from a single sample sequenced in a study of blood T cell repertoires in COVID-19. The repertoire was sequenced with immunoSEQ multiplex PCR; TCRdb's copy has only in-frame clones and lacks some. The sample lists fewer than 110,000 clones, approximately 92% occurring once. What was sequenced was peripheral blood. These receptors all come from a man between 45 and 60 years old with active COVID-19.

This CDR3 is CASSLQTSANEKLFF. Written as DNA, the CDR3 is TGTGCCAGCAGCTTGCAAACCTCAGCTAATGAAAAACTGTTTTTT. The V and J genes are TRBV5-5 and TRBJ1-4, with D unresolved. The germline V gene has CDR1 SGHKS and CDR2 YYEKEE (reference sequence). The CDR3 totals 15 residues. V was cut by 1 base and J by 3 bases, with 10 bases left in between. Together with reference TRBV5-5 and TRBJ1-4, the CDR3 gives the full variable domain: DAGVTQSPTHLIKTRGQQVTLRCSPISGHKSVSWYQQVLGQGPQFIFQYYEKEERGRGNFPDRFSARQFPNYSSELNVNALLLGDSALYLCASSLQTSANEKLFFGSGTQLSVL.

The chain uses TRBV2 and TRBJ2-6; D may be TRBD2 (5 bases). CDR3 length: 15 amino acids. Germline loops: CDR1 SNHLY, CDR2 FYNNEI. Trimming took 5 bases from V and 0 from J, leaving 8 bases between them. This CDR3 is CASSWENSGANVLTF. DNA of the CDR3: TGTGCCAGCAGTTGGGAGAACTCTGGGGCCAACGTCCTGACTTTC.

This clone was observed a single time. An end of the junction does not agree with germline; a read error may underlie this. The V gene is TRBV18, the J gene TRBJ2-3; no clear D gene. This CDR3 is built from 13 residues. Germline assignment: CDR1 KGHSH and CDR2 LQKENI. Here the CDR3 reads CASSPPLQVAPNF. DNA for the CDR3: TGTGCCAGCTCACCACCCCTCCAAGTGGCTCCCAATTTT.

The chain recombines TRBV5-1 with TRBJ2-5; D is ambiguous. Germline CDR1 is SGHRS and CDR2 is YFSETQ. The CDR3 runs to 14 residues. V dropped 1 base and J dropped 5 bases, with 12 bases sitting between them. The CDR3 protein is CASSLFVPSETQYF. The CDR3 nucleotides read TGCGCCAGCAGCTTGTTCGTTCCGAGTGAGACCCAGTACTTC.

The J gene is TRBJ1-3, the V gene TRBV5-1; D is perhaps TRBD1 (6 bases). CDR3 length: 14 amino acids. V was clipped by 4 bases and J by 0 bases, with 8 bases between them. Germline lookup yields CDR1 SGHRS and CDR2 YFSETQ. The CDR3 coding sequence is TGCGCCAGCAGCCAGGACAGCTCTGGAAACACCATATATTTT. It yields the protein CASSQDSSGNTIYF.

This chain uses TRBV5-1 with TRBJ2-1; 8 bases are a match to TRBD2. The ends lost 8 bases at V and 8 bases at J; junction bases unmatched: 9. The CDR3 is 13 residues long. CDR1 SGHRS and CDR2 YFSETQ come from the germline V gene. CDR3 sequence reads: CASTAGGVDEQFF. CDR3 nucleotide sequence: TGCGCCAGTACGGCGGGGGGTGTGGATGAGCAGTTCTTC.

The V gene is TRBV18, the J gene TRBJ1-2; 8 bases agree with TRBD1. J gave up 5 bases and V 3 bases, and 8 bases lay outside the gene matches. CDR3 size: 15 residues. Germline V gives CDR1 KGHSH, CDR2 LQKENI. CDR3 nucleotide sequence: TGTGCCAGCTCACCGAGTGTGACAGGGGTATATGGCTACACCTTC. Protein product: CASSPSVTGVYGYTF.

The rearrangement joins TRBV5-1 to TRBJ1-4, with 7 nucleotides matching TRBD1. V lost 4 bases to trimming and J lost 2 bases; unmatched junction nucleotides: 8. Looked up from germline, CDR1 is SGHRS and CDR2 is YFSETQ. The CDR3 spans 16 residues. CDR3 DNA sequence: TGCGCCAGCAGCCCGACAGGGCAAACGACTAATGAAAAACTGTTTTTT. It specifies CASSPTGQTTNEKLFF.

In this sample, this clone turned up many times. The chain employs TRBV25-1 and TRBJ2-7, with D perhaps TRBD1 (5 bases). Trimming stripped 2 bases from V and 2 bases from J, with 19 bases between. CDR1 MGHDK and CDR2 SYGVNS come from the germline V gene. The CDR3 totals 17 residues. CDR3 coding DNA: TGTGCCAGCAGTGAAATAAACCAGGGATGGGGTGCCTACGAGCAGTACTTC. Translated, it gives CASSEINQGWGAYEQYF.

CDR3 DNA: TGCGCCAGCAGCTTGAGGGGACAGGGGGGCTACGAGCAGTACTTC. Its translation is CASSLRGQGGYEQYF. This sequence joins TRBV5-1 and TRBJ2-7; 11 nucleotides line up with TRBD1. The germline V gene encodes CDR1 SGHRS and CDR2 YFSETQ. CDR3 length equals 15 residues. V shed 1 base and J 3 bases; nucleotides not matched to a gene: 3.

This clone has just one count. The V and J genes are TRBV2 and TRBJ2-1; D gene unclear. The CDR3 consists of 14 residues. Looked up from germline, CDR1 is SNHLY and CDR2 is FYNNEI. The V and J ends lost 4 bases and 2 bases respectively, with 9 bases between them. Here the CDR3 reads CASSAGYAYNEQFF. For the CDR3, the DNA is TGTGCCAGCAGTGCCGGGTACGCCTACAATGAGCAGTTCTTC.

This chain links TRBV19 with TRBJ2-3; 11 positions match TRBD2. The germline CDR1 and CDR2 sequences are LNHDA and SQIVND (reference sequence). The CDR3 loop spans 18 amino acids. With V trimmed by 5 bases and J by 6 bases, 16 bases remained unmatched. The CDR3 DNA sequence: TGTGCCAGTAGTCTACGACTGGTCGTAGCGGGAGGGGTCGATACGCAGTATTTT. Translation: CASSLRLVVAGGVDTQYF.

This clone was seen once. The CDR3: CASTTLGGGASYEQYF. CDR3 sequence (DNA): TGTGCCAGCACAACCCTGGGAGGTGGAGCCTCCTACGAGCAGTACTTC. The chain employs TRBV6-6 and TRBJ2-7, with D possibly being TRBD2 (6 bases). Between the trimmed V and J ends, which lost 7 bases and 0 bases, there was a span of 19 bases. The V gene's germline CDR1 is MNHNY and CDR2 SVGAGI (reference sequence). This CDR3 is 16 amino acids long.

The chain's CDR3 is CASSFNRFSYEQYF. CDR3 DNA sequence: TGCGCCAGCAGCTTTAACAGGTTCTCCTACGAGCAGTACTTC. The chain is built from TRBV5-1 and TRBJ2-7, with D maybe TRBD1 (5 bases). The CDR3 contains 14 residues. Germline CDR1 SGHRS, CDR2 YFSETQ. Trimming cost V 2 bases and J 0 bases, with 9 bases left between them. The complete variable domain, with remaining parts taken from reference TRBV5-1 and TRBJ2-7, reads KAGVTQTPRYLIKTRGQQVTLSCSPISGHRSVSWYQQTPGQGLQFLFEYFSETQRNKGNFPGRFSGRQFSNSRSEMNVSTLELGDSALYLCASSFNRFSYEQYFGPGTRLTVT.

This chain links TRBV18 with TRBJ1-1, with D uncertain. This CDR3 is built from 14 residues. The V gene lost 6 bases and the J gene lost 3 bases, with 14 bases spanning the gap. Per the germline V gene, CDR1 is KGHSH and CDR2 is LQKENI. The CDR3 here is CASSRARTDTEAFF. The CDR3 DNA follows: TGTGCCAGCTCCCGAGCTAGGACTGACACTGAAGCTTTCTTT. Complete variable domain (other parts from reference TRBV18 and TRBJ1-1): NAGVMQNPRHLVRRRGQEARLRCSPMKGHSHVYWYRQLPEEGLKFMVYLQKENIIDESGMPKERFSAEFPKEGPSILRIQQVVRGDSAAYFCASSRARTDTEAFFGQGTRLTVV.

The rearrangement joins TRBV6-5 to TRBJ2-5; D might be TRBD2 (6 bases). V was clipped by 10 bases and J by 4 bases, with 19 bases between them. This CDR3 region has 14 residues. Germline CDR1 MNHEY, CDR2 SVGAGI. In DNA form, the CDR3 reads TGTGCCATCCTGAATATCGCGGAGGGAGAGACCCAGTACTTC. It encodes CAILNIAEGETQYF.

The chain has TRBV30 and TRBJ2-3; 10 bases map to TRBD2. Trimming at V came to 2 bases and at J to 4 bases, leaving 9 bases not matched to a gene. The CDR3 runs to 16 residues. Germline V lookup: CDR1 GTSNPN, CDR2 SVGIG (reference sequence). The DNA for the CDR3 is TGTGCCTGGAGTCAAGGGCTAGCGGGAGTTCCAGATACGCAGTATTTT. Translation gives CAWSQGLAGVPDTQYF.

The CDR3 region is CSGKTGGNTEAFF. The CDR3 region has the DNA TGCAGCGGGAAGACAGGGGGGAACACTGAAGCTTTCTTT. V is TRBV29-1 and J is TRBJ1-1; 9 positions agree with TRBD1. The J segment lost 1 base and the V segment lost 7 bases, leaving 4 bases of the junction unmatched. Germline loops: CDR1 SQVTM, CDR2 ANQGSEA. The CDR3 has 13 amino acids.